This T cell receptor beta chain was recorded in a study of identical twins. Study-wide results and limits: Twins showed weaker excess sharing in their beta out-of-frame sequences. There was an excess of low generation probability in the out-of-frame alpha sequences that twins shared.

Each donor was a healthy Caucasian. TCRdb itself ran the 5' RACE reads through MiXCR, one entry per CDR3 protein. The sample lists around 470,000 distinct CDR3 sequences; about 14% were seen once. As for this clonotype: Its target is not known.

Germline CDR1 reads MGHDK; CDR2 reads SYGVNS. J was trimmed by 6 bases and V by 7 bases; bases with no gene match: 6. This CDR3 is built from 13 residues. These same data were also listed under a study on yellow fever vaccine responses in identical twins.

The chain employs TRBV25-1 and TRBJ2-1; 7 nucleotides align to TRBD1. This receptor was obtained from a woman in her late teens or twenties in good health. The sequenced material came from CD4+ T cells sorted from blood. CDR3 sequence reads: CASNLAGGNEQFF. CDR3 coding DNA: TGTGCCAGCAACTTAGCAGGGGGCAATGAGCAGTTCTTC. Full variable domain (missing parts from reference TRBV25-1 and TRBJ2-1): EADIYQTPRYLVIGTGKKITLECSQTMGHDKMYWYQQDPGMELHLIHYSYGVNSTEKGDLSSESTVSRIRTEHFPLTLESARPSHTSQYLCASNLAGGNEQFFGPGTRLTVL.